Shown below are 29 T cell receptor beta chains from a single sample sequenced in a study of blood T cell repertoires in COVID-19. Libraries were prepared by immunoSEQ multiplex PCR; TCRdb keeps only in-frame clonotypes and omits some of them. The table lists fewer than 300,000 clones, 85% of them singletons. Sample: peripheral blood. The source is a human donor in a cohort sampled during active COVID-19.

The CDR3 loop is CASSRGGTLYGYTF. The CDR3 region has the DNA TGTGCCAGCAGTAGAGGGGGTACACTTTATGGCTACACCTTC. J is TRBJ1-2 and V is TRBV27; D perhaps matches TRBD1 (6 bases). The CDR3 extends over 14 amino acids. Germline V gene lookup returns CDR1 MNHEY and CDR2 SMNVEV (reference sequence). Trimming shortened V by 5 bases and J by 5 bases, and 15 bases separated the two germline ends.

In this sample, this clone turned up a few times. The chain recombines TRBV5-4 with TRBJ1-4; TRBD2 aligns across 7 bases. The DNA matches TRBJ2-2 better at its end, which makes the J call doubtful. The germline CDR1 and CDR2 sequences are SGHNT and YYREEE (reference sequence). The CDR3 totals 13 residues. CDR3 coding DNA: TGTGCCAGCAGCTTGGCGGGGGGTAGGGAGCTGTTTTTT. Translation gives CASSLAGGRELFF.

The chain has TRBV16 and TRBJ2-1; D not resolved. The CDR3 is 14 residues long. The V gene's germline CDR1 is KGHSY and CDR2 FQNENV. Trimming took 1 base from V and 3 from J, leaving 7 bases between them. DNA of the CDR3: TGTGCCAGCAGCCAATTACCCAGCTACAATGAGCAGTTCTTC. It encodes CASSQLPSYNEQFF.

The genes are TRBV19 and TRBJ2-3, with 8 bases lining up with TRBD1. This CDR3 has 14 amino acids. Germline V gene sequence: CDR1 LNHDA, CDR2 SQIVND (reference sequence). The J segment lost 3 bases and the V segment lost 8 bases, leaving 7 bases of the junction unmatched. The CDR3, as DNA: TGTGCCAGTCGACAGGGGCTGTCAACAGATACGCAGTATTTT. It translates to CASRQGLSTDTQYF. The entire variable domain, with the rest obtained from reference TRBV19 and TRBJ2-3, is as follows: DGGITQSPKYLFRKEGQNVTLSCEQNLNHDAMYWYRQDPGQGLRLIYYSQIVNDFQKGDIAEGYSVSREKKESFPLTVTSAQKNPTAFYLCASRQGLSTDTQYFGPGTRLTVL.

This chain links TRBV6-2 or TRBV6-3 with TRBJ2-7; tentatively, D is TRBD2 (6 bases). Germline V gene sequence: CDR1 MNHEY, CDR2 SVGEGT. The CDR3 is 14 amino acids. V was pared by 2 bases and J by 2 bases, with 10 bases between. The CDR3 here is CASSYGTGAYEQYF. DNA for the CDR3: TGTGCCAGCAGTTACGGGACGGGGGCCTACGAGCAGTACTTC.

This clone has only a few counts. This chain connects TRBV7-6 to TRBJ2-7; D perhaps matches TRBD2 (6 bases). Germline V lookup: CDR1 SGHVS, CDR2 FNYEAQ. V was clipped by 1 base and J by 0 bases, with 13 bases between them. The CDR3 is 16 amino acids. CDR3 DNA: TGTGCCAGCAGCTTAGAGCCTAGCGTAAGCTCCTACGAGCAGTACTTC. Amino acids: CASSLEPSVSSYEQYF.

This chain uses TRBV6-6 with TRBJ2-6, with D perhaps TRBD1 (6 bases). The ends were cut back, 8 bases at V and 0 bases at J, with 17 bases in the middle. CDR1 and CDR2 from the germline V gene are MNHNY and SVGAGI (reference sequence). The CDR3 is 17 residues long. The DNA for the CDR3 is TGTGCCAGCGGTCAAAGCCCAGGGGCCTCTGGGGCCAACGTCCTGACTTTC. Amino acid sequence: CASGQSPGASGANVLTF.

J is TRBJ2-1 and V is TRBV11-2, with D possibly being TRBD2 (5 bases). V dropped 2 bases and J dropped 0 bases, with 14 bases sitting between them. This CDR3 is 17 amino acids long. Germline lookup yields CDR1 SGHAT and CDR2 FQNNGV. The CDR3 is CASSLTRAPSSYNEQFF. In nucleotides, the CDR3 is TGTGCCAGCAGCTTAACGCGGGCGCCGAGCTCCTACAATGAGCAGTTCTTC.

The rearrangement links TRBV7-9 to TRBJ1-1; 7 positions agree with TRBD1. Per the germline V gene, CDR1 is SEHNR and CDR2 is FQNEAQ (reference sequence). Trimming removed 7 bases from V and 1 base from J; junction bases left unmatched: 6. This CDR3 contains 14 residues. CDR3 protein: CASKTTGRNTEAFF. In DNA form, the CDR3 reads TGTGCCAGCAAAACGACAGGGAGGAACACTGAAGCTTTCTTT.

This sequence joins TRBV19 and TRBJ1-2; 8 nucleotides match TRBD1. J lost 0 bases, V lost 7 bases, and 7 bases had no gene match. The CDR3 extends over 15 amino acids. Per germline, CDR1 LNHDA and CDR2 SQIVND (reference sequence). CDR3 in DNA: TGTGCCAGTATGGGGACAGGAACATCTAACTATGGCTACACCTTC. As protein: CASMGTGTSNYGYTF.

The rearrangement uses TRBV6-1 and TRBJ1-1; D is ambiguous. The CDR3 has 14 residues. V dropped 2 bases and J dropped 2 bases, with 9 bases sitting between them. Germline values: CDR1 MNHNS, CDR2 SASEGT. In nucleotides, the CDR3 is TGTGCCAGCAGTGAATACGGGATAAACACTGAAGCTTTCTTT. Its protein is CASSEYGINTEAFF.

V is TRBV6-1 and J is TRBJ2-2; a possible D gene is TRBD2 (5 bases). This CDR3 region has 15 residues. Deletions cut 0 bases from V and 7 bases from J, with 12 bases between. Germline V gene lookup returns CDR1 MNHNS and CDR2 SASEGT. The CDR3 protein is CASSEALAANGELFF. The CDR3 DNA reads as TGTGCCAGCAGTGAAGCCCTAGCAGCGAACGGGGAGCTGTTTTTT.

V gene TRBV5-5 combines with J gene TRBJ2-7; tentative D call: TRBD1 (5 bases). This CDR3 contains 13 residues. Per the germline V gene, CDR1 is SGHKS and CDR2 is YYEKEE (reference sequence). V lost 3 bases and J lost 3, with 10 bases in between. The CDR3 loop reads CASSYSGYYEQYF. The CDR3 coding sequence is TGTGCCAGCAGCTATTCAGGGTACTACGAGCAGTACTTC.

The chain combines TRBV2 with TRBJ2-2; D call uncertain. Germline V lookup: CDR1 SNHLY, CDR2 FYNNEI. The CDR3 runs 17 residues. Trimming pared 6 bases from V and 2 bases from J, leaving 19 bases between. The CDR3 region has the DNA TGTGCCAGCAGATACCGACTTATCGTTGCAAACACCGGGGAGCTGTTTTTT. This gives the protein CASRYRLIVANTGELFF. Looking up the rest from reference TRBV2 and TRBJ2-2 gives the full variable domain: EPEVTQTPSHQVTQMGQEVILRCVPISNHLYFYWYRQILGQKVEFLVSFYNNEISEKSEIFDDQFSVERPDGSNFTLKIRSTKLEDSAMYFCASRYRLIVANTGELFFGEGSRLTVL.

The CDR3 DNA is TGTGCCAGCAGCTTAGCGTCCCTAGCGGGAAACACCGGGGAGCTGTTTTTT. This sequence encodes CASSLASLAGNTGELFF. The J gene is TRBJ2-2, the V gene TRBV7-2; TRBD2 matches at 9 bases. This CDR3 region has 17 residues. Germline CDR1 and CDR2: SGHTA and FQGNSA. The trim removed 0 bases at V and 2 bases at J, leaving 4 bases unmatched.

V and J are TRBV6-6 and TRBJ2-5; D is uncertain. V gave up 4 bases and J gave up 6 bases, with 12 bases separating them. The CDR3 sequence is 13 residues long. Germline V gene sequence: CDR1 MNHNY, CDR2 SVGAGI (reference sequence). The CDR3 here is CASSSGEVKTQYF. CDR3 nucleotides: TGTGCCAGCAGTTCTGGAGAGGTGAAGACCCAGTACTTC.

The chain carries TRBV18 and TRBJ2-6; TRBD1 agrees at 8 bases. Trimming at V came to 5 bases and at J to 3 bases, leaving 6 bases not matched to a gene. This CDR3 region has 16 residues. Germline-derived CDR1 and CDR2 are KGHSH and LQKENI. The DNA of the CDR3 is TGTGCCAGCTCAAGGACAGGGCCTGGTGGGGCCAACGTCCTGACTTTC. The encoded protein is CASSRTGPGGANVLTF.

This clone was counted only a few times. CDR3 amino acids: CASSSQNTYEQYF. DNA of the CDR3: TGTGCCAGCAGTTCGCAAAACACCTACGAGCAGTACTTC. The chain uses TRBV27 and TRBJ2-7; no clear D gene. V shed 4 bases and J shed 2 bases, with 9 bases lying between them. The CDR3 contains 13 residues. Germline V gene sequence: CDR1 MNHEY, CDR2 SMNVEV (reference sequence).

The J gene is TRBJ2-2, the V gene TRBV29-1; perhaps TRBD1 as D (6 bases). The CDR3 is 15 residues long. Trimming stripped 7 bases from V and 2 bases from J, with 17 bases between. Germline V gene data show CDR1 as SQVTM and CDR2 as ANQGSEA. CDR3 coding DNA: TGCAGCGCCCGACGGGACAATACTAACACCGGGGAGCTGTTTTTT. Translating it yields CSARRDNTNTGELFF.

The V and J genes are TRBV19 and TRBJ2-3, with 7 bases aligning to TRBD2. Germline values: CDR1 LNHDA, CDR2 SQIVND (reference sequence). J lost 5 bases, V lost 8 bases, and 7 bases had no gene match. This CDR3 spans 13 amino acids. Here the CDR3 reads CASSAREGDTQYF. The CDR3 nucleotides are TGTGCCAGTTCCGCCAGGGAGGGAGATACGCAGTATTTT.

The rearrangement links TRBV4-2 to TRBJ2-7; tentatively, D is TRBD1 (6 bases). The CDR3 extends over 15 amino acids. Germline V gene data show CDR1 as LGHNA and CDR2 as YNFKEQ. V lost 0 bases and J 3 bases, leaving 12 bases between the germline ends. Written as DNA, the CDR3 is TGTGCCAGCAGCCAAGATAAGGGGGACATCTACGAGCAGTACTTC. It encodes CASSQDKGDIYEQYF.

CDR3 region: CASSLNSFQGSTGELFF. The CDR3 DNA reads TGTGCCAGCAGCTTAAATTCCTTTCAGGGCTCGACCGGGGAGCTGTTTTTT. J is TRBJ2-2 and V is TRBV7-2, with a possible D match to TRBD1 (5 bases). Trimming stripped 2 bases from V and 5 bases from J, with 18 bases between. This CDR3 has 17 residues. Germline values: CDR1 SGHTA, CDR2 FQGNSA.

This chain joins TRBV18 and TRBJ1-5; weak D call: TRBD1 (6 bases). The CDR3 consists of 14 residues. The germline CDR1 and CDR2 sequences are KGHSH and LQKENI. V was shortened by 5 bases and J by 3 bases, with 11 bases between the two germline ends. The CDR3 bases are TGTGCCAGCTCAACGAGACAGGACAATCAGCCCCAGCATTTT. It encodes CASSTRQDNQPQHF.

V and J are TRBV25-1 and TRBJ2-7, with D possibly matching TRBD2 (7 bases). The CDR3 covers 15 residues. Trimming left V 4 bases short and J 4 bases short, with 17 bases between. Germline CDR1 is MGHDK and CDR2 is SYGVNS. DNA of the CDR3: TGTGCCAGCAGTGCCCCGGGGGGCTATCGTTACGAGCAGTACTTC. Translated: CASSAPGGYRYEQYF.

The genes are TRBV27 and TRBJ1-2; 8 nucleotides align to TRBD1. This CDR3 comprises 16 residues. V was clipped by 5 bases and J by 7 bases; unmatched bases: 15. Looked up from germline, CDR1 is MNHEY and CDR2 is SMNVEV (reference sequence). The CDR3 loop reads CASSPTAPDRAFGYTF. In DNA, the CDR3 is TGTGCCAGCAGTCCCACCGCCCCGGACAGGGCCTTTGGCTACACCTTC.

The rearrangement links TRBV14 to TRBJ2-3; maybe TRBD1 (5 bases). CDR1 SGHDN and CDR2 FVKESK come from the germline V gene. V was cut by 6 bases and J by 2 bases, with 12 bases left in between. The CDR3 runs 14 residues. The CDR3 spells CASSSGRITDTQYF. CDR3 nucleotides: TGTGCCAGCAGTTCAGGGCGGATCACAGATACGCAGTATTTT.

The rearrangement uses TRBV7-6 and TRBJ1-5; no clear D gene. The germline V gene encodes CDR1 SGHVS and CDR2 FNYEAQ. CDR3 length: 13 amino acids. With 5 bases removed from V and 4 bases from J, the gap between germline ends came to 9 bases. The CDR3 region is CASSPQQNQPQHF. DNA for the CDR3: TGTGCCAGCAGCCCACAGCAGAATCAGCCCCAGCATTTT.

The count of this clone is one. The V call is TRBV6-5, the J call TRBJ1-3, with D perhaps TRBD1 (5 bases). This CDR3 comprises 15 residues. Trimming removed 1 base at V and 3 bases at J, with 10 bases between. Germline assignment: CDR1 MNHEY and CDR2 SVGAGI. In nucleotides, the CDR3 is TGTGCCAGCAGTTACTATGCGGGGGTTGGAAACACCATATATTTT. It translates to CASSYYAGVGNTIYF.

The chain recombines TRBV7-2 with TRBJ1-4, with TRBD1 matching 8 bases. The J segment lost 16 bases and the V segment lost 5 bases, leaving 12 bases of the junction unmatched. The germline V gene encodes CDR1 SGHTA and CDR2 FQGNSA. CDR3 length: 13 amino acids. The CDR3, as DNA: TGTGCCAGCAGCCTCAGTACGGGACAGGCCCAGTTTTTT. It codes for CASSLSTGQAQFF.